The 20 T cell receptor beta chains given below trace back to one sample, sequenced in a study of blood T cell repertoires in COVID-19. The method was immunoSEQ multiplex PCR; TCRdb's version includes in-frame clones alone and lacks a portion of them. The sample consists of some 200,000 clones, 82% of them appearing once. The source material was peripheral blood. These receptors were obtained from a woman between 65 and 79 years old with COVID-19, enrolled during active disease.

This clone appeared many times. Within the sample, other DNA sequences also encode this same CDR3. V gene TRBV6-1 combines with J gene TRBJ1-5; no clear D. Per germline, CDR1 MNHNS and CDR2 SASEGT. The CDR3 length is 15 residues. V was shortened by 3 bases and J by 3 bases, with 12 bases between the two germline ends. The CDR3 sequence: CASSEAGGNNQPQHF. The DNA for the CDR3 is TGTGCCAGCAGTGAGGCGGGAGGTAACAATCAGCCCCAGCATTTT.

V and J are TRBV4-3 and TRBJ1-6; 10 bases fit TRBD1. The CDR3 loop spans 14 amino acids. V lost 4 bases and J lost 8; bases outside the gene matches: 2. Germline assignment: CDR1 LGHNA and CDR2 YSLEER. Written as DNA, the CDR3 is TGCGCCAGCAGCCCTGGGACAGGGGATTCACCCCTCCACTTT. It translates to CASSPGTGDSPLHF.

This sequence joins TRBV7-2 and TRBJ2-7; TRBD2 matches 7 bases. The CDR3 is made up of 13 amino acids. V gave up 5 bases and J gave up 3 bases; unmatched junction bases: 4. Germline-derived CDR1 and CDR2 are SGHTA and FQGNSA. CDR3 bases: TGTGCCAGCAGCCCCAGCGGGAACTACGAGCAGTACTTC. This sequence encodes CASSPSGNYEQYF. The whole variable domain, filled in from reference TRBV7-2 and TRBJ2-7, reads GAGVSQSPSNKVTEKGKDVELRCDPISGHTALYWYRQSLGQGLEFLIYFQGNSAPDKSGLPSDRFSAERTGGSVSTLTIQRTQQEDSAVYLCASSPSGNYEQYFGPGTRLTVT.

CDR3 bases: TGTGCCCAAACGGGTACACAAGAGACCCAGTACTTC. This gives the protein CAQTGTQETQYF. The chain uses TRBV28 and TRBJ2-5; D not resolved. V shed 11 bases and J shed 2 bases, with 12 bases lying between them. Germline CDR1 is MDHEN and CDR2 is SYDVKM. The CDR3 spans 12 residues.

The chain's CDR3 is CASSILSGRGNSNEQFF. In DNA, the CDR3 is TGTGCCAGTAGTATTCTGAGCGGGAGAGGTAATAGCAATGAGCAGTTCTTC. J is TRBJ2-1 and V is TRBV19; TRBD2 matches 8 bases. Germline CDR1 is LNHDA and CDR2 is SQIVND (reference sequence). Losses at the gene ends were 3 bases for V and 6 bases for J; bases not matched to a gene: 13. This CDR3 has 17 amino acids.

The J gene is TRBJ1-2, the V gene TRBV5-6, with 7 bases that match TRBD1. V gave up 3 bases and J gave up 5 bases; unmatched junction bases: 7. This CDR3 comprises 14 residues. Germline V gene data show CDR1 as SGHDT and CDR2 as YYEEEE. The CDR3 sequence is CASSSGTALYGYTF. As DNA, the CDR3 is TGTGCCAGCAGCTCCGGGACAGCCTTATATGGCTACACCTTC.

V and J are TRBV21-1 and TRBJ1-3; the D call of TRBD1 is as the table states it, not checked on the DNA. TRBV21-1 is described as a pseudogene. The CDR3 extends over 15 amino acids. CDR3 bases: TGTGCCAGCAGCCCCCGGGACAGGGCCGGAAACACCATATATTTT. This gives the protein CASSPRDRAGNTIYF.

This chain links TRBV11-2 with TRBJ2-7, with D perhaps matching TRBD1 (6 bases). Trimming removed 3 bases at V and 8 bases at J, with 23 bases between. Per germline, CDR1 SGHAT and CDR2 FQNNGV. This CDR3 spans 16 amino acids. The CDR3 sequence: CASSFGALQDRHKQYF. The DNA for the CDR3 is TGTGCCAGCAGCTTCGGTGCCTTACAAGACAGGCACAAGCAGTACTTC. The full variable domain, with the rest looked up from reference TRBV11-2 and TRBJ2-7, is EAGVAQSPRYKIIEKRQSVAFWCNPISGHATLYWYQQILGQGPKLLIQFQNNGVVDDSQLPKDRFSAERLKGVDSTLKIQPAKLEDSAVYLCASSFGALQDRHKQYFGPGTRLTVT.

This sequence joins TRBV7-9 and TRBJ1-4; 9 bases align to TRBD1. The CDR3 consists of 15 residues. After removal of 5 bases from V and 5 bases from J, the junction contained 6 bases not matched to a gene. CDR1 SEHNR and CDR2 FQNEAQ come from the germline V gene (reference sequence). The CDR3 DNA reads as TGTGCCAGCAGCCGCCGGGACAGGGCGAATGAAAAACTGTTTTTT. Its protein product is CASSRRDRANEKLFF.

The rearrangement links TRBV18 to TRBJ2-1; TRBD1 matches 9 bases. Trimming took 5 bases from V and 7 from J; bases not matched to a gene: 9. Germline V CDR1 and CDR2: KGHSH, LQKENI. This CDR3 comprises 15 residues. The CDR3 sequence is CASSDRQGVRNEQFF. The CDR3 bases are TGTGCCAGCTCAGACAGACAGGGGGTTCGTAATGAGCAGTTCTTC.

CDR3 nucleotides: TGCGCCAGCAGCGCCCAGGGCGGCTCCTACGAGCAGTACTTC. Protein sequence: CASSAQGGSYEQYF. V usage is TRBV5-1 and J usage is TRBJ2-7, with D possibly matching TRBD1 (5 bases). This CDR3 contains 14 residues. Trimming removed 4 bases from V and 0 bases from J, with 11 bases in between. Per germline, CDR1 SGHRS and CDR2 YFSETQ.

The chain links TRBV6-5 to TRBJ2-7; 9 bases fit TRBD2. CDR1 and CDR2 (germline): MNHEY, SVGAGI. The CDR3 totals 14 residues. Trimming took 6 bases from V and 3 from J; bases not matched to a gene: 6. For the CDR3, the DNA is TGTGCCAGCAGACCCTTAGCGGGAGACTACGAGCAGTACTTC. Amino acids: CASRPLAGDYEQYF.

The chain has TRBV19 and TRBJ2-1; 7 nucleotides align to TRBD2. Germline V gene lookup returns CDR1 LNHDA and CDR2 SQIVND (reference sequence). The CDR3 length is 15 residues. V shed 3 bases, J shed 5 bases, and the junction held 7 bases outside the gene matches. The CDR3 spells CASSMGLAVNNEQFF. The CDR3 nucleotides are TGTGCCAGTAGTATGGGTCTAGCGGTCAACAATGAGCAGTTCTTC.

With respect to this clone: One end of the junction fails to match germline, which may point to a read error. The J gene is TRBJ1-2, the V gene TRBV16, with 9 bases that match TRBD1. CDR1 KGHSY and CDR2 FQNENV come from the germline V gene. There are 13 residues in the CDR3. The CDR3 sequence: CASSQVIGTGLAF. The CDR3 coding sequence is TGTGCCAGCAGCCAAGTGATCGGGACAGGGCTTGCCTTC.

This clone was seen a single time. V usage is TRBV5-1 and J usage is TRBJ2-3; 7 positions agree with TRBD2. Germline values: CDR1 SGHRS, CDR2 YFSETQ. V lost 3 bases, J lost 1 base, and 5 bases stayed unmatched. This CDR3 is 15 amino acids long. This chain's CDR3 is CASSSSGTGTDTQYF. As DNA, the CDR3 is TGCGCCAGCAGCTCTAGCGGAACCGGCACAGATACGCAGTATTTT.

This clone was seen many times. This chain links TRBV7-8 with TRBJ1-5; perhaps TRBD1 as D (6 bases). Germline CDR1 is SGHVS and CDR2 is FQNEAQ. This CDR3 comprises 15 residues. Trimming removed 3 bases from V and 8 bases from J, with 17 bases in between. CDR3 region: CASSFFARGIEPQHF. CDR3 DNA sequence: TGTGCCAGCAGCTTTTTTGCGAGGGGGATCGAGCCCCAGCATTTT.

The rearrangement uses TRBV19 and TRBJ2-1, with D perhaps matching TRBD1 (6 bases). The ends were cut back, 3 bases at V and 2 bases at J, with 11 bases in the middle. The germline CDR1 and CDR2 sequences are LNHDA and SQIVND (reference sequence). The CDR3 contains 15 residues. The CDR3: CASSITGSTYNEQFF. The CDR3 bases are TGTGCCAGTAGTATTACAGGGTCTACCTACAATGAGCAGTTCTTC.

CDR3 loop: CASSPRLAGDPDTQYF. The CDR3 DNA reads TGTGCCAGCAGCCCACGACTAGCGGGAGACCCAGATACGCAGTATTTT. The gene calls are TRBV11-2 and TRBJ2-3, with TRBD2 identical over 12 bases. The germline V gene has CDR1 SGHAT and CDR2 FQNNGV. This CDR3 region has 16 residues. V dropped 5 bases and J dropped 4; count of bases not matched to a gene: 7. Full variable domain (missing parts from reference TRBV11-2 and TRBJ2-3): EAGVAQSPRYKIIEKRQSVAFWCNPISGHATLYWYQQILGQGPKLLIQFQNNGVVDDSQLPKDRFSAERLKGVDSTLKIQPAKLEDSAVYLCASSPRLAGDPDTQYFGPGTRLTVL.

The J gene is TRBJ1-1, the V gene TRBV5-1, with D perhaps TRBD1 (5 bases). This CDR3 has 14 amino acids. The germline CDR1 and CDR2 sequences are SGHRS and YFSETQ. V was clipped by 4 bases and J by 3 bases, with 13 bases between them. The CDR3 bases are TGCGCCAGCAGCCCCAGGGCGGGGGACACTGAAGCTTTCTTT. Amino acids: CASSPRAGDTEAFF.

V and J are TRBV21-1 and TRBJ2-7; the D call in the table, TRBD1, was not verified against the DNA. TRBV21-1 is a documented pseudogene. This CDR3 has 14 amino acids. This chain's CDR3 is CASSKKWGLYEQYF. CDR3 DNA sequence: TGTGCCAGCAGCAAGAAGTGGGGGCTCTACGAGCAGTACTTC.